Listed here is a single TCR beta chain. Its target is not known. This sample is drawn from a study of cytomegalovirus exposure and HLA in healthy donors. The primer mix had 60 Vbeta and 13 Jbeta primers. The table came from immunoSEQ multiplex PCR; TCRdb's copy has only in-frame clones and leaves some out. The data show around 150,000 clones, over 70% seen once. Study-wide points: Productive rates of about 87% or about 30% were seen for most TCR beta V segments in an earlier analysis. The listing of 150 or so TCR beta chains classed them as cytomegalovirus-associated. Most TCR sequences proved rare, with some public TCRs found in many donors.

Germline CDR1 and CDR2: MNHNS and SASEGT. V dropped 1 base and J dropped 7; count of bases not matched to a gene: 12. There are 17 residues in the CDR3. This receptor was obtained from a male donor in good health and CMV-seropositive. V gene TRBV6-1 combines with J gene TRBJ1-4, with 7 bases that match TRBD1. Sequenced material: PBMCs. In DNA form, the CDR3 reads TGTGCCAGCAGTGAAGAGGGGGCCGCCTCCCCGGTTGAAAAACTGTTTTTT. It codes for CASSEEGAASPVEKLFF.